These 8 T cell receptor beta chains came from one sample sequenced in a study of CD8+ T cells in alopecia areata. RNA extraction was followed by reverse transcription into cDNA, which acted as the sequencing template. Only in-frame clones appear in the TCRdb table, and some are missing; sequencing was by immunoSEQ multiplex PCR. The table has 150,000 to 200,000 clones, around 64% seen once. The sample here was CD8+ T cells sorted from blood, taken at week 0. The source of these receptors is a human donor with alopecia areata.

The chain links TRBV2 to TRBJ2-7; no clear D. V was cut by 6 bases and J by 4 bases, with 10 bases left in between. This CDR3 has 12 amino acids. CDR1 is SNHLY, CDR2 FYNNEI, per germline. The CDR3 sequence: CASSGMGYEQYF. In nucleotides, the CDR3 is TGTGCCAGCAGCGGCATGGGTTACGAGCAGTACTTC. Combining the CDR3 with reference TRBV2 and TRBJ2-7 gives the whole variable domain EPEVTQTPSHQVTQMGQEVILRCVPISNHLYFYWYRQILGQKVEFLVSFYNNEISEKSEIFDDQFSVERPDGSNFTLKIRSTKLEDSAMYFCASSGMGYEQYFGPGTRLTVT.

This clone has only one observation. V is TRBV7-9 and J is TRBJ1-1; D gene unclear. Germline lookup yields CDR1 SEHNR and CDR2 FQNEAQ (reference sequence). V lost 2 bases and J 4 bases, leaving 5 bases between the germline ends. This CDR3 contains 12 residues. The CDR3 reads CASSLIVTEAFF. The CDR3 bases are TGTGCCAGCAGCTTAATCGTCACTGAAGCTTTCTTT.

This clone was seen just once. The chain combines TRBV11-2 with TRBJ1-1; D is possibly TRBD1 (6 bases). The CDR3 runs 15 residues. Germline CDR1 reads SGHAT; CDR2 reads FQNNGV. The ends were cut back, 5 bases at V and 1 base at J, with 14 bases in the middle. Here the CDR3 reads CASSRGAGPNTEAFF. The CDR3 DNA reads TGTGCCAGCAGCCGGGGGGCAGGGCCGAACACTGAAGCTTTCTTT. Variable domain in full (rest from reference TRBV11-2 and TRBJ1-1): EAGVAQSPRYKIIEKRQSVAFWCNPISGHATLYWYQQILGQGPKLLIQFQNNGVVDDSQLPKDRFSAERLKGVDSTLKIQPAKLEDSAVYLCASSRGAGPNTEAFFGQGTRLTVV.

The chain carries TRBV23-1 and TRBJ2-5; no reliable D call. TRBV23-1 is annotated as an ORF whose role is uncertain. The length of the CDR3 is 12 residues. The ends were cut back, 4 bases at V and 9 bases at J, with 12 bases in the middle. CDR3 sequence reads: CASSPINVAQYF. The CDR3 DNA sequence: TGCGCCAGCAGTCCGATTAATGTGGCCCAGTACTTC.

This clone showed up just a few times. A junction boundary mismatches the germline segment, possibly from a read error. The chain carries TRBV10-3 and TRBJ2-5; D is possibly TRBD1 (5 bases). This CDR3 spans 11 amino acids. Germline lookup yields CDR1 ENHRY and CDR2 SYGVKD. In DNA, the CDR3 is TGTGCCATCAGTGAAGGGCAGGGTCTAGACTTC. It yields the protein CAISEGQGLDF.

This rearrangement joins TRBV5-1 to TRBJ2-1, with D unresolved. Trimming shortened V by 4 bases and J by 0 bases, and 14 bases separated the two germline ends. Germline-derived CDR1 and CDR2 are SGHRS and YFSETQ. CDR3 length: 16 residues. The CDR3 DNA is TGCGCCAGCAGCCCATCCGACACCAGCTCCTACAATGAGCAGTTCTTC. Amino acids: CASSPSDTSSYNEQFF.

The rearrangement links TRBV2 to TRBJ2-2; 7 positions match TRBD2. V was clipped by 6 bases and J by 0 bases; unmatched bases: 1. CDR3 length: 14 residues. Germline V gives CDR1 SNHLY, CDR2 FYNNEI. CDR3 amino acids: CASSGGTNTGELFF. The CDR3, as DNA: TGTGCCAGCAGCGGGGGGACGAACACCGGGGAGCTGTTTTTT.

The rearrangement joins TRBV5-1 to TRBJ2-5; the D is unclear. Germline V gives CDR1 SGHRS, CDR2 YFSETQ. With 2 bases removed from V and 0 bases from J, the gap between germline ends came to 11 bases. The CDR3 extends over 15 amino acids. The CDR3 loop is CASSFRPNNQETQYF. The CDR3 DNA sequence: TGCGCCAGCAGCTTTAGACCAAACAACCAAGAGACCCAGTACTTC.